The entry that follows covers one T cell receptor beta chain sequence. This sample is drawn from a study of blood T cell repertoires in COVID-19. Original processing notes: Reference gene primer amplification gave estimated nucleated cell counts. Here immunoSEQ multiplex PCR was the method, and the copy in TCRdb shows in-frame clones only, minus some. V and J calls plus clone size are reproduced from that table; the DNA served to infer D and trimming. The profile shows about 180,000 clones, around 80% of them singletons. Germline-derived CDR1 and CDR2 are MNHEY and SVGAGI. Trimming removed 8 bases from V and 1 base from J; junction bases left unmatched: 7. The CDR3 runs to 14 residues.

Material for sequencing was peripheral blood. This TCR was sampled from a human donor in a cohort sampled during active COVID-19. The V and J genes are TRBV6-5 and TRBJ2-5; the match to TRBD1 covers 7 bases. CDR3 in DNA: TGTGCCAGCCAAAAGACAGGGCTCCAAGAGACCCAGTACTTC. Amino acids: CASQKTGLQETQYF.